A selection of T cell receptor beta chains follows, all from one sample in a study of blood T cells in healthy people across ages. TCRdb itself ran the 5' RACE reads through MiXCR, one entry per CDR3 protein. The sample includes about 720,000 distinct CDR3 sequences, about 20% of them seen just once. The sequenced sample consisted of blood. These receptors were obtained from a man aged 65 to 79 in good health. CDR3s include the opening cysteine and the closing phenylalanine or tryptophan. The order of the fields is V gene, clone size, CDR3 length, D gene, J gene, CDR3 DNA, CDR3 protein. The D gene is left open where the match is weak. Clone size is shown for a subset of rows, as once, few, many or a class of expanded clone.

>TRBV7-3|.|13|.|TRBJ1-1
TGTGCCAGCGCCCCTAGGGGGGACACTGAAGCTTTCTTT
CASAPRGDTEAFF
>TRBV7-2|.|15|TRBD2|TRBJ2-3
TGTGCCAGCAGCTTAGTAGCGGGAGATTCAGATACGCAGTATTTT
CASSLVAGDSDTQYF
>TRBV7-9|.|18|TRBD2|TRBJ2-5
TGTGCCAGCAGACCATCTCGGCTAGCGGGAAGGGCAGGAGAGACCCAGTACTTC
CASRPSRLAGRAGETQYF
>TRBV5-1|few|14|.|TRBJ1-2
TGCGCCAGCAGCTTGAAGCCGGAGGACTATGGCTACACCTTC
CASSLKPEDYGYTF
>TRBV20-1|.|16|TRBD1|TRBJ1-1
TGCAGTGCTAGAGACGACAGGGGACTCATGAACACTGAAGCTTTCTTT
CSARDDRGLMNTEAFF
>TRBV7-2|few|16|.|TRBJ1-2
TGTGCCAGCAGCGTCAGTCGGGGGGGAGGCAACTATGGCTACACCTTC
CASSVSRGGGNYGYTF
>TRBV5-1|few|15|.|TRBJ1-4
TGCGCCAGCAGCCGCATCGGGGACTTTAATGAAAAACTGTTTTTT
CASSRIGDFNEKLFF
>TRBV29-1|many|15|.|TRBJ1-4
TGCAGCGTTGAAGGGGGGCGGGAAACTAATGAAAAACTGTTTTTT
CSVEGGRETNEKLFF
>TRBV27|.|20|.|TRBJ2-5
TGTGCCAGCTTTGTTTTTACCGAGGACGGACTCGTTGGCGTCCAAGAGACCCAGTACTTC
CASFVFTEDGLVGVQETQYF
>TRBV29-1|few|17|TRBD1|TRBJ1-1
TGCAGCGTTGAAGGATCCCCGAAGCGACAGGGAGCCCTTGAAGCTTTCTTT
CSVEGSPKRQGALEAFF
>TRBV5-6|many|12|.|TRBJ1-4
TGTGCCAGCAGCTTACCAGGAGAAAAACTGTTTTTT
CASSLPGEKLFF
>TRBV5-6|few|18|.|TRBJ2-1
TGTGCCAGCAGCTTCTTCCTAGACAGACGGGACTCGTCGAATGAGCAGTTCTTC
CASSFFLDRRDSSNEQFF
>TRBV14|few|14|.|TRBJ1-4
TGTGCCAGCAGCCAAGAAAACCTAGTTGAAAAACTGTTTTTT
CASSQENLVEKLFF
>TRBV18|.|13|.|TRBJ2-3
TGTGCCAGCTCACCTCCTAGTATAGATACGCAGTATTTT
CASSPPSIDTQYF
>TRBV4-1|.|16|TRBD2|TRBJ2-5
TGCGCCAGCACCGAGGGTGTTGTTAGCGGGGTAGAGACCCAGTACTTC
CASTEGVVSGVETQYF
>TRBV4-3|.|13|.|TRBJ1-5
TGCGCCAGCAGCCAAAGGAGGGATCAGCCCCAGCATTTT
CASSQRRDQPQHF
>TRBV20-1|few|14|TRBD2|TRBJ2-5
TGCAGTGTTGTAGCGATAGCGGGGCAAGAGACCCAGTACTTC
CSVVAIAGQETQYF
>TRBV5-1|.|16|TRBD2|TRBJ2-2
TGCGCCAGCAGCGACGAAGCGGGGGCGGGCACCGGGGAGCTGTTTTTT
CASSDEAGAGTGELFF
>TRBV28|many|18|.|TRBJ2-3
TGTGCCAGCAGCATCTCGAAGGGAATCGGGAGTAGCACAGATACGCAGTATTTT
CASSISKGIGSSTDTQYF
>TRBV6-2/TRBV6-3|.|14|TRBD1|TRBJ1-5
TGTGCCAGCAGTTGGACAGGGGGCAATCAGTCCCAGCATTTT
CASSWTGGNQSQHF
>TRBV7-7|few|13|.|TRBJ2-3
TGTGCCAGCAGCCCTTCATGGGCAGATACGCAGTATTTT
CASSPSWADTQYF
>TRBV7-2|.|15|.|TRBJ1-2
TGTGCCAGCAGCTTACAGGGTCTCTCTAGCTATGGCTACACCTTC
CASSLQGLSSYGYTF
>TRBV29-1|.|12|TRBD1|TRBJ2-5
TGCAGCGAAACTGGACAGGGGGAGACCCAGTACTTC
CSETGQGETQYF
>TRBV5-1|few|17|TRBD1|TRBJ2-3
TGCGCCAGCAGCTCTACTTCAGGGGGATGGGGCACAGATACGCAGTATTTT
CASSSTSGGWGTDTQYF
>TRBV20-1|.|14|.|TRBJ1-5
TGCAGTGCTCATCCCTTGAGGGGATTCCAGCCCCAGCATTTT
CSAHPLRGFQPQHF
>TRBV28|few|13|TRBD1|TRBJ1-4
TGTGCCAGCAGTTGGGACAGGGGCGGAAAACTGTTTTTT
CASSWDRGGKLFF
>TRBV12-3/TRBV12-4|many|13|.|TRBJ2-5
TGTGCCAGCAGTTTAGGGGTTGGCGAGACCCAGTACTTC
CASSLGVGETQYF
>TRBV6-1|few|15|.|TRBJ2-3
TGTGCCAGCAGGGCTACAGTTTACGGCACGGATACGCAGTATTTT
CASRATVYGTDTQYF
>TRBV7-9|.|12|TRBD2|TRBJ2-3
TGTGCCAGCAGTGAGTGGGGGACTAGTCGGTATTTT
CASSEWGTSRYF